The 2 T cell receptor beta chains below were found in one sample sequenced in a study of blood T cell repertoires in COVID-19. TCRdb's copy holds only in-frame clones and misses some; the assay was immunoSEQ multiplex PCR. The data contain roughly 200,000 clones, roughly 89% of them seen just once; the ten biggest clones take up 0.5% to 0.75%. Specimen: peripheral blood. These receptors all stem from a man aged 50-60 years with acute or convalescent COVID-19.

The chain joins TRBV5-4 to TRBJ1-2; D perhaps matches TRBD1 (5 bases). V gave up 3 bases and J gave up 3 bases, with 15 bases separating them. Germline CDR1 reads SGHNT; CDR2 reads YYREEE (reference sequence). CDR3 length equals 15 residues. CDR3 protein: CASSWGVGVDYGYTF. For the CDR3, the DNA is TGTGCCAGCAGCTGGGGGGTAGGGGTGGACTATGGCTACACCTTC.

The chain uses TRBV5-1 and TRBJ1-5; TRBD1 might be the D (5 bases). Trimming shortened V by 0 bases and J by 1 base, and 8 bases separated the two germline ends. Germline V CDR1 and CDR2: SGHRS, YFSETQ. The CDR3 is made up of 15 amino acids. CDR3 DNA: TGCGCCAGCAGCTTGGCGGGGGAAAGCAATCAGCCCCAGCATTTT. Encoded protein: CASSLAGESNQPQHF.